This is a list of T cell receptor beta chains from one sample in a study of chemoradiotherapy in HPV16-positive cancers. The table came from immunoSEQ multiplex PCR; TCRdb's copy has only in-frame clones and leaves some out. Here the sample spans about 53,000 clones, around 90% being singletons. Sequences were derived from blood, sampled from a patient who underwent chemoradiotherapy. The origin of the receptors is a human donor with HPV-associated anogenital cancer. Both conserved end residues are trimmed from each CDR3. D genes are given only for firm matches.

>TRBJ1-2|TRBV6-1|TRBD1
ASNPTGNYGYT
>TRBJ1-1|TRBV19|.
ASSIDQRRGEAF
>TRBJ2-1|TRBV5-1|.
ASSLSTGNNEQF
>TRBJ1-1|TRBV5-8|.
ASSLVPPYETRGRSEAF
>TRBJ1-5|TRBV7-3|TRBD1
ASSLDGTANQPQH
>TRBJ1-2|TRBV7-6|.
ASSLDEGSYGYT
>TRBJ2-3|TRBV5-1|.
ASKEGASTDTQY
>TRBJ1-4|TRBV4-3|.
ASSQEGAGEKLF
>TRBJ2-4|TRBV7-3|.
ASSLFGGSWNIQY
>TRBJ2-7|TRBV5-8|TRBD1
ASSFPGTGSYEQY
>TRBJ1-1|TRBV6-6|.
ASSRTWGTEAF
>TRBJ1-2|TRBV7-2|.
ASSAQTGANYGYT
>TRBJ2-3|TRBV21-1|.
ASSTLRGSSADTQY
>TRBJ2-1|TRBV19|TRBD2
ASSKLTSGSYNEQF
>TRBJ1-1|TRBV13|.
ASSQRGGGTEAF
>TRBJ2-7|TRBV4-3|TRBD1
ASSRNSGTVHEQY
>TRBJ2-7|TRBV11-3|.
ASSTDNYEQY
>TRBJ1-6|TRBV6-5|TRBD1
ASSSGQGNNSPLH
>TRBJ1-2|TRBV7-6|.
ASSASTNTNYGYT
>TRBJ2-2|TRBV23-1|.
ASSHTSGPGPNTGELF
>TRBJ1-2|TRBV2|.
ASSAQRGSQYGYT
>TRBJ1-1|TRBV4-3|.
ASSQSTGLNTEAF
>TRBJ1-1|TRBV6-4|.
ASSPGHLNTEAF
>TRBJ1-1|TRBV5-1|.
ASSYMTGGTEAF
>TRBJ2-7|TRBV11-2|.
ASSLFSHEQY
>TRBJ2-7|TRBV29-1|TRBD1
SARRQGEYEQY
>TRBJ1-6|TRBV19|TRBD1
ASSPVQGIRDSPLH
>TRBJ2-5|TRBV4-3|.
ASSQDTQGQETQY
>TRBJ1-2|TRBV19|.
ASSIGPWDIYGYT
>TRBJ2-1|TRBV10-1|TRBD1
ASSPGQPFGEQF
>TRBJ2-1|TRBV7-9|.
ASSPPTSRDNEQF
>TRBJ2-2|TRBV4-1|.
ASSQLNGGELF
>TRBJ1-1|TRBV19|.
ASSSIQGYEAF
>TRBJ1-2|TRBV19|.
ASTPWRESGYGYT
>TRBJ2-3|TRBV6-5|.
ASSPSRGDTQY
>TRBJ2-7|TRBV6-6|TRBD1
ASSFRTGAYEQY
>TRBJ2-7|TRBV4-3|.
ASSPQIGGGSYEQY
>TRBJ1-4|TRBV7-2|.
ASSFFGRATNEKLF
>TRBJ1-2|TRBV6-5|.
ASSYSTVAGAYGYT
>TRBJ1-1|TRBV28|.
ASSPNTEAF
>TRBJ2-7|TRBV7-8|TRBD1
ASSLGRPGQGAYEQY
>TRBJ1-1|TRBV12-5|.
ASGLEQGTEAF
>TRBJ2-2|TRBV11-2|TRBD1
ASSPMPGTGYTGELF
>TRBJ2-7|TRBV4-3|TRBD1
ASSQETGNEQY
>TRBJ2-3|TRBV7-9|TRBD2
ASSLGGGSRLTDTQY
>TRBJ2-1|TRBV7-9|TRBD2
ASSIRPSGRNEQF